This TCR beta chain was identified in a study of blood T cell repertoires in COVID-19. Study-level information: Acute and convalescent COVID-19 specimens originated in the United States, Italy and Spain. PBMCs, B-cell-depleted T cells, or T cells were the source of the cDNA or gDNA that made up the material.

CDR3 length: 15 residues. Per germline, CDR1 MRHNA and CDR2 SNTAGT. V trimming: 2 bases; J trimming: 1 base; junction bases outside the gene matches: 3. Recovery meant two consecutive negative NP/OP PCR tests, professional clearance, or resolved symptoms. Generated by immunoSEQ multiplex PCR, the TCRdb table keeps only in-frame clones and is missing some. The sample lists more than 150,000 clones; about nine tenths were seen once. The genes are TRBV6-4 and TRBJ2-3; 7 bases fit TRBD1. The clonotype was recovered from a woman aged 25 to 39 who had recovered from COVID-19. The material sequenced was PBMCs or T cells enriched from blood (not recorded which). CDR3 in amino acids: CASSDGQGGTDTQYF. CDR3 bases: TGTGCCAGCAGTGACGGGCAGGGGGGCACAGATACGCAGTATTTT.